This entry concerns a single T cell receptor (beta chain). In the study's own analysis: Nucleated cell number was recorded as an estimate derived from reference gene primer amplification. Using immunoSEQ multiplex PCR, the repertoire was profiled, and TCRdb retains in-frame clones only, with some absent. V and J calls and clone size are those listed in that table; D and trimming were worked out from the DNA. Altogether 110,000 to 150,000 clones are present, roughly 85% being singletons, with the ten largest covering approximately 3.5%. This record comes from a study of blood T cell repertoires in COVID-19. Study overall: From the United States, Italy and Spain came samples of acute and convalescent COVID-19. Sample material is recorded as cDNA or gDNA derived from T cells, B-cell-depleted T cells, or PBMCs.

Germline CDR1 LGHDT, CDR2 YNNKEL (reference sequence). There are 13 residues in the CDR3. The V end lost 6 bases, the J end lost 6 bases, and 14 bases lay between the germline ends. The chain is built from TRBV3-1 (or the pseudogene TRBV3-2) and TRBJ1-2; D gene uncertain. Sequencing was carried out using peripheral blood. This sequence was found in a man in his 60s with acute or convalescent COVID-19. CDR3 sequence: CASSLTDEDGYTF. For the CDR3, the DNA is TGTGCCAGCAGTCTCACTGACGAGGATGGCTACACCTTC.